This TCR beta chain comes out of a study of T-cell reconstitution after alpha-beta-depleted transplantation in children. Many counts were recorded for this clonotype. Preparation of the TCRbeta library involved a method that used unique molecular identifiers. Each CDR3 protein gets one entry after TCRdb re-called the PCR reads with MiXCR. Counted here are some 300,000 distinct CDR3 sequences, over 9.5% occurring once; the ten biggest clones make up 7.5%. This CDR3 spans 14 amino acids. The trim removed 6 bases at V and 15 bases at J, leaving 10 bases unmatched. Per germline, CDR1 MDHEN and CDR2 SYDVKM.

This receptor was identified in a boy in the first two years of life with acute myeloid leukemia, due to receive a stem cell transplant. The sample consisted of PBMCs, taken before TCRalphabeta/CD19-depleted stem cell transplant. V and J are TRBV28 and TRBJ2-1; TRBD2 aligns across 14 bases. The CDR3, as DNA: TGTGCCAGCAGCCCTGGACTAGCGGGAGGCGTCCGGTTCTTC. This codes for CASSPGLAGGVRFF.